This is a list of T cell receptor beta chains from one sample in a study of CD8 T cells in Susac syndrome. One entry per CDR3 protein results from TCRdb running MiXCR on the immunoSEQ multiplex PCR reads. In the table there are 90,000 to 150,000 distinct CDR3 sequences, around 92% of which are singletons. The sample comprised CD4+ T cells from PBMCs. The receptors here all came from a human donor with multiple sclerosis. Each CDR3 is given with its conserved first and last residue. A D gene is named only where the DNA matches it firmly. Some rows mark clone size as missing; the rest say once, few, many or name a class of expanded clone.

d_call	v_call	j_call	clone_size	cdr3_aa	cdr3_nt
TRBD1	TRBV9	TRBJ1-3	once	CASSVSTGSFSGNTIYF	TGTGCCAGCAGCGTATCGACAGGGTCATTCTCTGGAAACACCATATATTTT
.	TRBV20-1	TRBJ2-5	.	CSARPGGANQETQYF	TGCAGTGCTAGACCTGGAGGGGCGAACCAAGAGACCCAGTACTTC
.	TRBV28	TRBJ2-5	once	CASSFPQQGLKTQYF	TGTGCCAGCAGTTTCCCTCAACAGGGTTTAAAGACCCAGTACTTC
TRBD2	TRBV29-1	TRBJ2-7	.	CSVTRLAGNYEQYF	TGCAGCGTCACTAGACTAGCGGGGAACTACGAGCAGTACTTC
.	TRBV30	TRBJ1-5	.	CAWSGRPTNQPQHF	TGTGCCTGGAGTGGACGCCCCACCAATCAGCCCCAGCATTTT
.	TRBV6-2/TRBV6-3	TRBJ1-5	.	CASSYPPSYGNQPQHF	TGTGCCAGCAGTTACCCGCCCTCTTATGGCAATCAGCCCCAGCATTTT
.	TRBV20-1	TRBJ1-6	.	CSARDLSAATFNSPLHF	TGCAGTGCTAGAGATCTCAGTGCCGCGACCTTTAATTCACCCCTCCACTTT
.	TRBV29-1	TRBJ2-5	.	CSAEHGYQETQYF	TGCAGCGCCGAGCACGGGTACCAAGAGACCCAGTACTTC
.	TRBV12-3/TRBV12-4	TRBJ2-1	.	CASSFRDSNNEQFF	TGTGCCAGCAGTTTCCGAGACTCTAATAATGAGCAGTTCTTC
.	TRBV19	TRBJ2-7	.	CASSQGGGGLPYEQYF	TGTGCCAGTAGTCAAGGGGGGGGAGGTTTGCCCTACGAGCAGTACTTC
.	TRBV4-3	TRBJ2-1	.	CASSQVFGSEEQFF	TGCGCCAGCAGCCAAGTCTTCGGTTCGGAGGAGCAGTTCTTC
.	TRBV6-1	TRBJ1-1	.	CATLGRGMNTEAFF	TGTGCCACCCTCGGCAGGGGCATGAACACTGAAGCTTTCTTT
.	TRBV12-3/TRBV12-4	TRBJ2-3	.	CASSLAQHSGQYF	TGTGCCAGCAGTTTAGCCCAACACTCCGGGCAGTATTTT
.	TRBV28	TRBJ2-5	.	CASRPPLGRPRAQYF	TGTGCCAGCAGACCTCCCCTAGGACGGCCTCGGGCCCAGTACTTC
.	TRBV5-6	TRBJ2-5	.	CASSSRETQYF	TGTGCCAGCAGCTCCCGAGAGACCCAGTACTTC
.	TRBV20-1	TRBJ1-2	.	CSARTRTSNYGYTF	TGCAGTGCGCGGACCCGGACCTCTAACTATGGCTACACCTTC
TRBD2	TRBV6-2/TRBV6-3	TRBJ2-7	.	CASIGGTSYEQYF	TGTGCCAGCATCGGGGGGACCTCCTACGAGCAGTACTTC
TRBD1	TRBV19	TRBJ1-2	.	CASSLGTDYGYTF	TGTGCCAGTAGTCTGGGGACAGACTATGGCTACACCTTC
TRBD2	TRBV20-1	TRBJ2-1	.	CSARWGMGGWYNEQFF	TGCAGTGCTAGATGGGGCATGGGAGGGTGGTACAATGAGCAGTTCTTC
TRBD1	TRBV18	TRBJ2-7	.	CASSPPRQGANLSYEQYF	TGTGCCAGCTCACCACCGAGACAGGGGGCGAACCTCTCGTACGAGCAGTACTTC
.	TRBV6-5	TRBJ1-1	.	CASSYSGFRTEAFF	TGTGCCAGCAGTTACTCGGGGTTTCGGACTGAAGCTTTCTTT
.	TRBV27	TRBJ1-2	.	CASSTNLRANYGYTF	TGTGCCAGCAGTACCAACCTAAGGGCTAACTATGGCTACACCTTC
TRBD1	TRBV29-1	TRBJ1-4	.	CSVSGTVNEKLFF	TGCAGCGTTTCCGGGACAGTGAATGAAAAACTGTTTTTT
.	TRBV29-1	TRBJ2-7	.	CSADHHYEQYF	TGCAGCGCGGACCATCACTACGAGCAGTACTTC
.	TRBV18	TRBJ2-5	.	CASSPSAQKETQYF	TGTGCCAGCTCACCATCGGCCCAGAAAGAGACCCAGTACTTC
TRBD1	TRBV15	TRBJ2-5	.	CATSRGDSQETQYF	TGTGCCACCAGCAGAGGGGACAGTCAAGAGACCCAGTACTTC
.	TRBV27	TRBJ1-6	.	CASSQRVPLHF	TGTGCCAGCAGTCAAAGGGTACCCCTCCACTTT
.	TRBV4-1	TRBJ2-7	.	CASSQVSSYEQYF	TGCGCCAGCAGCCAAGTAAGCTCCTACGAGCAGTACTTC
TRBD1	TRBV7-9	TRBJ1-3	.	CASSYDRGFGNTIYF	TGTGCCAGCAGCTACGACAGGGGGTTTGGAAACACCATATATTTT
.	TRBV12-3/TRBV12-4	TRBJ2-1	.	CASSLRRGVYNEQFF	TGTGCCAGCAGTTTGAGAAGGGGGGTCTACAATGAGCAGTTCTTC
TRBD1	TRBV7-3	TRBJ1-2	.	CASSINGQGPSGYTF	TGTGCCAGCAGCATTAATGGACAGGGCCCTAGTGGCTACACCTTC
.	TRBV7-7	TRBJ1-3	.	CAVAGAGGNTIYF	TGTGCCGTCGCCGGGGCAGGGGGAAACACCATATATTTT
.	TRBV6-5	TRBJ2-7	.	CASSYYSGVLYEQYF	TGTGCCAGCAGTTACTATAGCGGCGTTCTCTACGAGCAGTACTTC
.	TRBV20-1	TRBJ1-5	.	CSARGTGRQPQHF	TGCAGTGCTAGAGGCACAGGGCGTCAGCCCCAGCATTTT
TRBD1	TRBV6-2/TRBV6-3	TRBJ1-5	.	CASSYAQGTQPQHF	TGTGCCAGCAGTTATGCACAGGGGACTCAGCCCCAGCATTTT
.	TRBV20-1	TRBJ1-2	.	CSARGHGGDYYGYTF	TGCAGTGCTAGGGGGCACGGTGGGGACTACTATGGCTACACCTTC
.	TRBV5-4	TRBJ1-6	.	CASNIVGTRNSPLHF	TGTGCCAGCAATATTGTTGGGACAAGAAATTCACCCCTCCACTTT
.	TRBV29-1	TRBJ2-2	.	CSAREKNTGELFF	TGCAGCGCCCGGGAGAAGAACACCGGGGAGCTGTTTTTT
.	TRBV28	TRBJ1-2	.	CASSIFDSNYGYTF	TGTGCCAGCAGCATCTTCGACAGTAACTATGGCTACACCTTC
TRBD2	TRBV9	TRBJ2-1	.	CASSVAPSGGYNEQFF	TGTGCCAGCAGCGTAGCCCCTAGCGGGGGATACAATGAGCAGTTCTTC
.	TRBV28	TRBJ1-4	.	CATKGGVNEKLFF	TGTGCCACCAAGGGGGGAGTTAATGAAAAACTGTTTTTT
.	TRBV9	TRBJ1-2	.	CASSVVEGSYGYTF	TGTGCCAGCAGCGTAGTGGAGGGGAGCTATGGCTACACCTTC
.	TRBV5-1	TRBJ2-2	.	CASSLPGSSNTGELFF	TGCGCCAGCAGCTTGCCAGGGTCATCGAACACCGGGGAGCTGTTTTTT